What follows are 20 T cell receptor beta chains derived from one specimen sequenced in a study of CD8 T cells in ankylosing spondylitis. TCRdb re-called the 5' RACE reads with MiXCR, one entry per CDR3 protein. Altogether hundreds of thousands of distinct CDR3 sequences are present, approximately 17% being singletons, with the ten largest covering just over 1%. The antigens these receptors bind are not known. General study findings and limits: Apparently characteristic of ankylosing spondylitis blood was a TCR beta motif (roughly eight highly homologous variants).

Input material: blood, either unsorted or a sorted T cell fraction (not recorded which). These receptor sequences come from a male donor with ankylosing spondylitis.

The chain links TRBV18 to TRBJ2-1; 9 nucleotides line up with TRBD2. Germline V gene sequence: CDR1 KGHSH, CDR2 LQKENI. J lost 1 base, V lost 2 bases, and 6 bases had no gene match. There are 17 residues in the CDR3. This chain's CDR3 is CASSPGLATYSYNEQFF. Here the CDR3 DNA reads TGTGCCAGCTCACCAGGACTAGCGACATATTCCTACAATGAGCAGTTCTTC.

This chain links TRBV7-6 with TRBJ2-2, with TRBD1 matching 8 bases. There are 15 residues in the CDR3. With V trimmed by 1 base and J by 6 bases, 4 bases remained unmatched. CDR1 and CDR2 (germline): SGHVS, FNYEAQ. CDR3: CASSLVGQVPGELFF. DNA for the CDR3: TGTGCCAGCAGCTTAGTGGGACAGGTGCCCGGGGAGCTGTTTTTT.

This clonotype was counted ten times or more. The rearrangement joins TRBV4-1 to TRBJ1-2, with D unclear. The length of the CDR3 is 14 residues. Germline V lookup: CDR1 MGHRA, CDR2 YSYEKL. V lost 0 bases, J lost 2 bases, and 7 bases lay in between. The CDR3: CASSQDRTNYGYTF. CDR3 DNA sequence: TGCGCCAGCAGCCAAGACAGGACGAACTATGGCTACACCTTC.

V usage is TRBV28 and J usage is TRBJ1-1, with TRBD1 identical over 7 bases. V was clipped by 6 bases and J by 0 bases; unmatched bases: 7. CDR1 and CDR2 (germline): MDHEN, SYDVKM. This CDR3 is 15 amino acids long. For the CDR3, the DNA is TGTGCCAGCAGACGGACAGGATCTATGAACACTGAAGCTTTCTTT. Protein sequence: CASRRTGSMNTEAFF.

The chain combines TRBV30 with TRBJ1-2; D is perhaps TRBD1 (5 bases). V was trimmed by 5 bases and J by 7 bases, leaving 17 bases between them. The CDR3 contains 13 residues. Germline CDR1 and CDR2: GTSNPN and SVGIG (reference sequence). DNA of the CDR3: TGTGCCTGGGGGGGGACTGGACGGGCTGGCTACACCTTC. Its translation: CAWGGTGRAGYTF.

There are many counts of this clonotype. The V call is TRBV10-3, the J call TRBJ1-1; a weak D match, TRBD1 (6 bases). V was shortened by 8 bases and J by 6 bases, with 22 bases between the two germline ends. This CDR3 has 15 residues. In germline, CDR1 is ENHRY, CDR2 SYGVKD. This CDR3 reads CAISEGGHKTAEAFF. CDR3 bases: TGTGCCATCTCCGAGGGGGGACATAAAACTGCTGAAGCTTTCTTT.

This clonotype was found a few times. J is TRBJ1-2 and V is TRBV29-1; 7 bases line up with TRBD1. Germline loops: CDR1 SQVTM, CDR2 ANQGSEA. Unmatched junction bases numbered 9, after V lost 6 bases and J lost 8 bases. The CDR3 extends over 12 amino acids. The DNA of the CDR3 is TGCAGCGTAGGGGGCGTCGGTGAAGGCTACACCTTC. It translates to CSVGGVGEGYTF.

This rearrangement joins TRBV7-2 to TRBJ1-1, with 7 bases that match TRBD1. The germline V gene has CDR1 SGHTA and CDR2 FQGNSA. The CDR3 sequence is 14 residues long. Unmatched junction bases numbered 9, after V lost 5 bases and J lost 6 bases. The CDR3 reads CASSKRDRASEAFF. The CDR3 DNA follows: TGTGCCAGCAGCAAAAGGGACAGAGCCTCTGAAGCTTTCTTT.

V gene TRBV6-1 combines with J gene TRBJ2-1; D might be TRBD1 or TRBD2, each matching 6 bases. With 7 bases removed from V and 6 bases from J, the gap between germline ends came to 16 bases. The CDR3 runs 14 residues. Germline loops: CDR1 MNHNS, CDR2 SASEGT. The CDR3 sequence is CASKSEGGGNEQFF. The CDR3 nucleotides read TGTGCCAGCAAGAGTGAGGGGGGCGGCAATGAGCAGTTCTTC.

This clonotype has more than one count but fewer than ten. The CDR3 here is CASSLGGGGTNEKLFF. As DNA, the CDR3 is TGTGCCAGCAGTCTGGGGGGGGGCGGAACTAATGAAAAACTGTTTTTT. The genes are TRBV7-9 and TRBJ1-4; perhaps TRBD1 as D (6 bases). CDR1 is SEHNR, CDR2 FQNEAQ, per germline (reference sequence). Trimming pared 6 bases from V and 1 base from J, leaving 15 bases between. This CDR3 has 16 residues.

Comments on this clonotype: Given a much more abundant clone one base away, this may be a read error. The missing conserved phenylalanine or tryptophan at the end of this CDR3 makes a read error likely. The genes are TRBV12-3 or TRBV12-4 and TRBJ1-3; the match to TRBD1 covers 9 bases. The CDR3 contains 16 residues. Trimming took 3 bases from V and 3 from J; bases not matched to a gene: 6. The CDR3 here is CASSFDRGTRGNTIYI. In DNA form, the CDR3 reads TGTGCCAGCAGTTTCGACAGGGGGACTCGTGGAAACACCATATATATT.

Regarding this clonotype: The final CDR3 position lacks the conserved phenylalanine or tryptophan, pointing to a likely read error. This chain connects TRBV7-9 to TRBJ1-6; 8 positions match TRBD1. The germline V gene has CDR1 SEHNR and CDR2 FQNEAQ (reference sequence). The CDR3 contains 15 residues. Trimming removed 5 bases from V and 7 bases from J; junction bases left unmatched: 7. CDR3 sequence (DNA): TGTGCCAGCAGCCTCCGACAGGGGAACAATTCACCCCTCCACTAT. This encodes CASSLRQGNNSPLHY.

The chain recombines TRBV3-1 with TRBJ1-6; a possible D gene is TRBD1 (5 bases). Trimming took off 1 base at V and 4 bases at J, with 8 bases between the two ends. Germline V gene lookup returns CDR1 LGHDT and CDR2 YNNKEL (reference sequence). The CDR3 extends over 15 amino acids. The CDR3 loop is CASSQGDRYNSPLHF. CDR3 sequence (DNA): TGTGCCAGCAGCCAAGGGGACCGGTATAATTCACCCCTCCACTTT.

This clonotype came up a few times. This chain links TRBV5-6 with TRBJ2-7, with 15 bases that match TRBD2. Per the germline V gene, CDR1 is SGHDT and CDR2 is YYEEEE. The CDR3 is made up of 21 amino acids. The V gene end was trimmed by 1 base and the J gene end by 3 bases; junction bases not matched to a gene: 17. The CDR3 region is CASSLSWASGTSGRRGYEQYF. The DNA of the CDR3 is TGTGCCAGCAGCTTGTCTTGGGCATCGGGGACTAGCGGGAGGAGGGGCTACGAGCAGTACTTC.

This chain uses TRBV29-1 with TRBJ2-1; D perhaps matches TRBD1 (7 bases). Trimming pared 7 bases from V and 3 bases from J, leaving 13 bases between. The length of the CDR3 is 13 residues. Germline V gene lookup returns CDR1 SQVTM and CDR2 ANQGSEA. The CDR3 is CSARQGGYNEQFF. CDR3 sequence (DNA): TGCAGCGCCAGACAGGGAGGCTACAATGAGCAGTTCTTC.

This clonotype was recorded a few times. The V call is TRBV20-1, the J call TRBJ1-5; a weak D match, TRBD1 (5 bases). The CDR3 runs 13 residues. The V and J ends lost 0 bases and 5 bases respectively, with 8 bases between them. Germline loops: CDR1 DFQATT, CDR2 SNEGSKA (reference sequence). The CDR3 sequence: CSARDRGDQPQHF. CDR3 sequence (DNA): TGCAGTGCTAGAGATCGGGGGGATCAGCCCCAGCATTTT.

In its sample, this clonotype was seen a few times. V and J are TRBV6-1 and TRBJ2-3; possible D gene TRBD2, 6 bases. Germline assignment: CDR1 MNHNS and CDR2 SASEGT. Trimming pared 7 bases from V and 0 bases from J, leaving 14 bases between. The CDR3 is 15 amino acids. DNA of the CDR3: TGTGCCAGCACCCCCCGGGGGACTAGCACAGATACGCAGTATTTT. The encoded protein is CASTPRGTSTDTQYF.

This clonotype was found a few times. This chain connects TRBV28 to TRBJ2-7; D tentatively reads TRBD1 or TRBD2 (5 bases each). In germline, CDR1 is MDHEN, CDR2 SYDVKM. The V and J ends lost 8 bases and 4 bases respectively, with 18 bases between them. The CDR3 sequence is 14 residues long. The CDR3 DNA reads TGTGCCAGCGGACGACCAGGGAGTTCTTACGAGCAGTACTTC. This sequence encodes CASGRPGSSYEQYF.

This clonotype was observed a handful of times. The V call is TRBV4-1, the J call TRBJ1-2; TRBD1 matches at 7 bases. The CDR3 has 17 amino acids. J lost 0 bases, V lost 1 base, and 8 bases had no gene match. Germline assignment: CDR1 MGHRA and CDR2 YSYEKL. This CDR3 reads CASSQVGTVNTNYGYTF. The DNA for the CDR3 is TGCGCCAGCAGCCAAGTGGGGACAGTAAATACTAACTATGGCTACACCTTC.

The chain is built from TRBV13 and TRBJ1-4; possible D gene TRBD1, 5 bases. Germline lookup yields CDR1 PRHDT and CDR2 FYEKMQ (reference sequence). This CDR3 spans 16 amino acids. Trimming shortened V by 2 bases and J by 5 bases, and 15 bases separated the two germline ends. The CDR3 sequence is CASSLNRPLSNEKLFF. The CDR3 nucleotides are TGTGCCAGCAGCTTAAACAGGCCCCTTTCCAATGAAAAACTGTTTTTT.